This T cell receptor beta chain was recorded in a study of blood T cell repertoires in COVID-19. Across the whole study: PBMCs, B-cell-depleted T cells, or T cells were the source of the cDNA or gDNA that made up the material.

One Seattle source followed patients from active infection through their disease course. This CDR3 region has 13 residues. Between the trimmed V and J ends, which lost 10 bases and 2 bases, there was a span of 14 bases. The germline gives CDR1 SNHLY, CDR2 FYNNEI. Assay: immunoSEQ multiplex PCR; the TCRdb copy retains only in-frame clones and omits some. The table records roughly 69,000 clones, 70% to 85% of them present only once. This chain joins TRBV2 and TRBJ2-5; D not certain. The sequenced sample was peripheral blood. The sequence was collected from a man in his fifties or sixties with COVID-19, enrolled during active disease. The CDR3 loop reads CATTGSIQETQYF. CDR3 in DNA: TGTGCCACCACCGGGTCGATTCAAGAGACCCAGTACTTC.